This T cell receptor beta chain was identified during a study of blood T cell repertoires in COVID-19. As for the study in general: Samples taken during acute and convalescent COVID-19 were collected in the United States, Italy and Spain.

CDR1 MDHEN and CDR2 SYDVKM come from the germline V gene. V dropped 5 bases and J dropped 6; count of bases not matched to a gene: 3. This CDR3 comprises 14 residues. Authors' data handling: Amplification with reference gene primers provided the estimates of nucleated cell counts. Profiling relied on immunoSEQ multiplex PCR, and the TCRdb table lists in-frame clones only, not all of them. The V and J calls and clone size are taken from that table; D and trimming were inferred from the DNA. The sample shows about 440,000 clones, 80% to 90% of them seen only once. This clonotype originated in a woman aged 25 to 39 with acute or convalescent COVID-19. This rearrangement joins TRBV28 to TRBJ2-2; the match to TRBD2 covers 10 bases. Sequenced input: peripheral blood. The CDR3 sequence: CASSLAGEAGELFF. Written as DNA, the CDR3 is TGTGCCAGCAGTCTAGCGGGGGAGGCCGGGGAGCTGTTTTTT.